The 4 T cell receptor beta chains presented below share a single source sample, sequenced in a study of memory CD4+ T cells and cytomegalovirus serostatus. Single viable CD3+CD4+CD8-CD45RO+ cells were sorted as the memory CD4+ T cells. The assay was immunoSEQ multiplex PCR, and TCRdb's table has in-frame clones only and misses some. In the table there are about 56,000 clones, 82% of which are singletons. The sequencing sample was made of memory CD4+ T cells from blood. The receptor set was obtained from an adult in good health and CMV-seronegative.

This clone came up once. J is TRBJ1-1 and V is TRBV9, with 9 positions matching TRBD1. The length of the CDR3 is 16 residues. Germline assignment: CDR1 SGDLS and CDR2 YYNGEE. V dropped 0 bases and J dropped 6; count of bases not matched to a gene: 9. CDR3 sequence (DNA): TGTGCCAGCAGCGTAGGGCTGGGGACAGGGTACTCTGAAGCTTTCTTT. Protein: CASSVGLGTGYSEAFF.

V is TRBV7-2 and J is TRBJ2-1, with D hard to call. From germline, CDR1 is SGHTA and CDR2 FQGNSA. V lost 8 bases, J lost 8 bases, and 19 bases lay in between. The CDR3 is 14 amino acids. DNA for the CDR3: TGTGCCAGCGAACCCGGAGACCGTTTTGATGAGCAGTTCTTC. Translation gives CASEPGDRFDEQFF. Drawing the rest from reference TRBV7-2 and TRBJ2-1, the complete variable domain is GAGVSQSPSNKVTEKGKDVELRCDPISGHTALYWYRQSLGQGLEFLIYFQGNSAPDKSGLPSDRFSAERTGGSVSTLTIQRTQQEDSAVYLCASEPGDRFDEQFFGPGTRLTVL.

This sequence joins TRBV5-4 and TRBJ1-2, with D possibly being TRBD1 (6 bases). CDR1 and CDR2 (germline): SGHNT, YYREEE (reference sequence). This CDR3 spans 16 amino acids. V lost 0 bases to trimming and J lost 0 bases, with 12 bases between them. The CDR3 spells CASSLGTATTNYGYTF. The CDR3 nucleotides are TGTGCCAGCAGCTTGGGGACAGCAACTACTAACTATGGCTACACCTTC.

The V call is TRBV2, the J call TRBJ2-7; TRBD1 or TRBD2 may be the D gene (6 bases each). The V gene lost 6 bases and the J gene lost 4 bases, with 13 bases spanning the gap. The CDR3 consists of 13 residues. Germline values: CDR1 SNHLY, CDR2 FYNNEI. CDR3: CASRWGAEYEQYF. The DNA for the CDR3 is TGTGCCAGCAGGTGGGGGGCGGAATACGAGCAGTACTTC.